The source of this T cell receptor (beta chain) is a study of human T cells and chemical hapten exposure (dated by TCRdb to 2020 to 2022). Concerning the study at large: For sensitization, 2% DPC in acetone was applied to a roughly 2 cm by roughly 2 cm area of upper inner arm skin. The study tracked peripheral blood TCR repertoire changes in vivo during primary and secondary sensitization to the hapten diphenylcyclopropenone (DPC) in alopecia patients. Nearly 30 alopecia patients provided blood for TCR sequencing at one to four time points (pre-sensitization, 2, 6 and 24 weeks). Libraries were pooled for sequencing, and per-sample TCR yields varied mainly because of small differences in library volumes within the pool. Alopecia areata with under or over 50% scalp involvement, alopecia totalis and alopecia universalis were represented in the patient cohort, which was mostly female. Blood samples were taken from patients before sensitization (week 0) and then at 2, 6 and about 24 weeks after DPC sensitization. Patch tests used Finn chambers with 0.01% DPC on the upper back, scored after 6 days by International Contact Dermatitis Research Group standards. Patients additionally received weekly therapeutic DPC doses to the scalp throughout the roughly 25-week study period.

The CDR3 contains 14 residues, cysteine and phenylalanine counted. Only CDR3 DNA is held: 42 bases, read in frame from base 1. The germline V gene provides CDR1 SGHTA and CDR2 FQGNSA. V loses 3 bases, J loses 7 bases, and the germline ends lie 12 bases apart. This specimen's time point label, per the study, means: patch test 3, about 24 weeks after DPC sensitization. This specimen's treatment or condition label, per the study, means: therapeutic diphenylcyclopropenone sensitization with weekly scalp DPC. Blood at each patch-test visit was drawn before the patch test was applied. Eligible patients were aged 18 to 70, diagnosed with alopecia, deemed suitable for DPC therapy, and excluded if pregnant. Unfractionated whole blood was collected in Tempus Blood RNA tubes, and total RNA was extracted from that blood. What the work shows at the level of the full study, not this receptor alone: Repeated subsampling changed both the strength of the expansion versus patch-test correlation and the threshold at which that correlation became significant. A positive correlation was found between the number of PT1 expanded TCRs and patch test score, with significance reached at thresholds 8, 16 and 32 but not 4. No change with DPC sensitization was found in the number of TCRs above 1 in 1000 frequency, and no evidence of global repertoire structure alterations was found. Because all patients had alopecia, a presumed autoimmune disease, the immune response of the patients might differ from that of healthy individuals. Compared with pre-sensitization or healthy control sets, expanded TCRs formed significantly more large CDR3 similarity clusters, which is consistent with antigen-driven responses.

Comments on this clonotype: Its binding antigen is unknown. Base qualities were left out, and no much larger clone turns up one base away.

Library preparation employed RACE. The reads were generated on a NextSeq 500. During library preparation, unique molecular identifiers were attached to individual cDNA molecules so that TCRs could be counted quantitatively and reproducibly. Both TCR alpha and TCR beta chains were sequenced from each blood RNA sample. In the paper's pipeline: Samples had a median of roughly 100,000 TCRs, with a range from about 23,224 to 750,000. The Decombinator software suite was used to annotate V, J and CDR3 in the TCR reads. For PS versus PT1 abundance plots, all samples were subsampled to the same number of TCRs (28,000). TCRs were defined as expanded if absent before sensitization and observed at least eight times at the 2-week time point. In-frame beta chains were kept once TCRdb had trimmed the public reads at Q25 with fastp and called clones with MiXCR. Under each unique CDR3 protein, matching rows form one entry showing the most common genes and DNA. TCRdb, not the authors, supplied the V and J calls. In all, the sample holds approximately 80,000 distinct CDR3 sequences, and approximately 11% of those were seen once. The top ten clonotypes cover about 3.5% of the sample.

The sample was whole blood, taken in connection with sensitization to the hapten diphenylcyclopropenone (DPC). The sequence joins TRBV7-2 to TRBJ2-2; the D gene cannot be named for sure. This receptor was identified in a woman aged 45 to 65 with alopecia areata. Some clones in this sample may be carry-over from other donors' samples. The DNA is TGTGCCAGCAGCTTCGGCAGCTTGAACGGGGAGCTGTTTTTT. Its protein reads: CASSFGSLNGELFF.